This entry is about one T cell receptor (beta chain). Assay used: immunoSEQ multiplex PCR; TCRdb lists only in-frame clones, some missing. Of about 100,000 clones listed, 80% to 95% are singletons. J was trimmed by 5 bases and V by 4 bases; bases with no gene match: 9. This CDR3 spans 17 amino acids. CDR1 SGHDN and CDR2 FVKESK come from the germline V gene. This sample is part of a study of blood T cell repertoires in COVID-19. Study-wide background: Specimens from acute and convalescent COVID-19 originated in the United States, Italy and Spain. The cDNA or gDNA used as material had been derived from T cells, B-cell-depleted T cells, or PBMCs.

The chain links TRBV14 to TRBJ2-2, with 11 positions matching TRBD2. Sequencing used peripheral blood. This TCR was recovered from a man between 50 and 59 years old with active COVID-19. The CDR3 loop is CASSPLAGGFETGELFF. CDR3 DNA: TGTGCCAGCAGCCCTCTAGCGGGGGGTTTTGAAACCGGGGAGCTGTTTTTT.